This T cell receptor (beta chain) was observed in a study of T cell changes during pregnancy in multiple sclerosis. Clones were sequenced by immunoSEQ multiplex PCR, and TCRdb holds only the in-frame ones, with some missing. Here the sample spans around 30,000 clones, roughly nine tenths being singletons. Germline CDR1 reads SEHNR; CDR2 reads FQNEAQ (reference sequence). The V gene end was trimmed by 8 bases and the J gene end by 6 bases; junction bases not matched to a gene: 6. The CDR3 has 12 residues. The receptor's source is a female donor with multiple sclerosis, enrolled in a pregnancy study. The chain is built from TRBV7-9 and TRBJ2-7, with 8 nucleotides matching TRBD2. Here the sequenced sample was CD4+ T cells from peripheral blood mononuclear cells, taken in the first trimester of pregnancy. The CDR3 coding sequence is TGTGCCAGCTCTCGGGGGGGGCGCGAGCAGTACTTC. This encodes CASSRGGREQYF.